This TCR beta chain was obtained from a study of cytomegalovirus exposure and HLA in healthy donors. With regard to this clone: Its antigen is undetermined.

Study-wide points: In a later analysis, HLA-C alleles had the fewest associated TCRs, DRB1 alleles the most.

Trimming removed 5 bases at V and 2 bases at J, with 10 bases between. The CDR3 length is 13 residues. In germline, CDR1 is SGHTA, CDR2 FQGNSA. Primers included in the PCR were 60 Vbeta and 13 Jbeta primers. Assay used: immunoSEQ multiplex PCR; TCRdb lists only in-frame clones, some missing. The sample has 150,000 to 180,000 clones; 70% to 80% are singletons. The genes are TRBV7-2 and TRBJ2-7; the D gene is possibly TRBD2 (5 bases). Sequenced input: PBMCs. The sequence derives from a man in his thirties or forties in good health and CMV-seropositive. The DNA for the CDR3 is TGTGCCAGCAGCCTCGGGAAAGCCTACGAGCAGTACTTC. Translating it yields CASSLGKAYEQYF.